A single sample is the source of the 30 T cell receptor beta chains below, sequenced in a study of T cell responses to AZD1222 COVID-19 vaccine. The method was immunoSEQ multiplex PCR; TCRdb's version includes in-frame clones alone and lacks a portion of them. The repertoire holds under 150,000 clones, with approximately 91% as singletons. This material consisted of peripheral blood, taken on day 0 of AZD1222 vaccination. Receptors originate from an adult in good health.

The chain combines TRBV28 with TRBJ1-3; D ambiguous. The CDR3 sequence is 16 residues long. V shed 8 bases and J shed 0 bases, with 17 bases lying between them. The germline V gene encodes CDR1 MDHEN and CDR2 SYDVKM. CDR3 residues: CASLELGSDSGNTIYF. The CDR3 region has the DNA TGTGCCAGCCTTGAGCTGGGTTCGGACTCTGGAAACACCATATATTTT. Drawing the rest from reference TRBV28 and TRBJ1-3, the complete variable domain is DVKVTQSSRYLVKRTGEKVFLECVQDMDHENMFWYRQDPGLGLRLIYFSYDVKMKEKGDIPEGYSVSREKKERFSLILESASTNQTSMYLCASLELGSDSGNTIYFGEGSWLTVV.

The chain has TRBV4-1 and TRBJ1-5; maybe TRBD1 (5 bases). The CDR3 runs to 15 residues. Trimming shortened V by 2 bases and J by 4 bases, and 12 bases separated the two germline ends. Germline lookup yields CDR1 MGHRA and CDR2 YSYEKL. For the CDR3, the DNA is TGCGCCAGCAGCCAAATAGGGGCCCTTAATCAGCCCCAGCATTTT. Translating gives CASSQIGALNQPQHF.

In its sample, this clone was seen many times. This rearrangement joins TRBV6-2 or TRBV6-3 to TRBJ2-3; D is ambiguous. The CDR3 loop spans 13 amino acids. Germline V CDR1 and CDR2: MNHEY, SVGEGT. V was shortened by 2 bases and J by 3 bases, with 6 bases between the two germline ends. The CDR3 DNA reads TGTGCCAGCAGTTACGGCGAAACAGATACGCAGTATTTT. This codes for CASSYGETDTQYF.

This chain uses TRBV7-9 with TRBJ1-3; a weak D match, TRBD1 (6 bases). The CDR3 spans 15 residues. CDR1 SEHNR and CDR2 FQNEAQ come from the germline V gene (reference sequence). Trimming left V 3 bases short and J 4 bases short, with 13 bases between. CDR3 in amino acids: CASSFRRQGGNTIYF. The CDR3 DNA reads TGTGCCAGCAGCTTTCGGCGGCAGGGGGGAAACACCATATATTTT.

CDR3 nucleotide sequence: TGTGCCAGCAGCCAACTCACTAGCGGACTACATACGCAGTATTTT. This gives the protein CASSQLTSGLHTQYF. V is TRBV14 and J is TRBJ2-3; 8 nucleotides agree with TRBD2. There are 15 residues in the CDR3. The junction had 8 bases not matched to a gene; V was cut back by 2 bases and J by 7 bases. From germline, CDR1 is SGHDN and CDR2 FVKESK. Based on the CDR3 plus reference TRBV14 and TRBJ2-3, the full variable domain is EAGVTQFPSHSVIEKGQTVTLRCDPISGHDNLYWYRRVMGKEIKFLLHFVKESKQDESGMPNNRFLAERTGGTYSTLKVQPAELEDSGVYFCASSQLTSGLHTQYFGPGTRLTVL.

The chain couples TRBV28 to TRBJ1-2; D is undetermined. The CDR3 has 14 residues. The germline V gene has CDR1 MDHEN and CDR2 SYDVKM. Trimming removed 5 bases at V and 8 bases at J, with 18 bases between. CDR3 protein: CASSSQLSLKGYTF. The CDR3 DNA reads as TGTGCCAGCAGTAGCCAACTAAGTTTGAAAGGCTACACCTTC.

This chain uses TRBV27 with TRBJ1-1; D is unresolved. Trimming removed 5 bases from V and 2 bases from J, with 18 bases in between. The CDR3 extends over 16 amino acids. Germline V gene lookup returns CDR1 MNHEY and CDR2 SMNVEV (reference sequence). In DNA, the CDR3 is TGTGCCAGCAGTGCCTCCCGTGGGGAAATCAACACTGAAGCTTTCTTT. Translated, it gives CASSASRGEINTEAFF.

This rearrangement joins TRBV27 to TRBJ2-1; a possible D gene is TRBD2 (6 bases). Germline lookup yields CDR1 MNHEY and CDR2 SMNVEV (reference sequence). This CDR3 is built from 15 residues. V shed 5 bases and J shed 3 bases, with 14 bases lying between them. The CDR3 loop is CASSKEGWDYNEQFF. The CDR3 DNA reads as TGTGCCAGCAGTAAGGAGGGATGGGACTACAATGAGCAGTTCTTC.

The V call is TRBV9, the J call TRBJ2-1; 9 positions match TRBD1. The CDR3 length is 16 residues. Germline V gene sequence: CDR1 SGDLS, CDR2 YYNGEE. Trimming at V came to 1 base and at J to 9 bases, leaving 11 bases not matched to a gene. The CDR3 bases are TGTGCCAGCAGCGTATTCCTGGACAGGGGAGGGGGTGAGCAGTTCTTC. Its translation: CASSVFLDRGGGEQFF.

The chain joins TRBV6-2 or TRBV6-3 to TRBJ1-2; unclear D gene. Germline V CDR1 and CDR2: MNHEY, SVGEGT. The CDR3 runs 13 residues. Deletions cut 4 bases from V and 3 bases from J, with 9 bases between. In DNA, the CDR3 is TGTGCCAGCAGTTCCGGGCTCTACTATGGCTACACCTTC. Translation: CASSSGLYYGYTF.

The chain employs TRBV2 and TRBJ2-1, with 11 bases aligning to TRBD1. CDR1 is SNHLY, CDR2 FYNNEI, per germline. V lost 4 bases to trimming and J lost 6 bases; unmatched junction nucleotides: 8. The CDR3 extends over 16 amino acids. The DNA of the CDR3 is TGTGCCAGCAGTGCCCTGCCGGGACAGGGGGGCAATGAGCAGTTCTTC. Protein sequence: CASSALPGQGGNEQFF.

The chain recombines TRBV7-8 with TRBJ1-6, with TRBD1 as a possible D gene (6 bases). V shed 5 bases and J shed 5 bases, with 10 bases lying between them. CDR1 is SGHVS and CDR2 is FQNEAQ in the germline V gene. The CDR3 sequence is 14 residues long. DNA of the CDR3: TGTGCCAGCAGCCCCGACAGGAATAATTCACCCCTCCACTTT. This sequence encodes CASSPDRNNSPLHF.

V is TRBV19 and J is TRBJ1-2; D gene ambiguous. The CDR3 extends over 15 amino acids. Germline CDR1 LNHDA, CDR2 SQIVND (reference sequence). V gave up 5 bases and J gave up 2 bases, with 15 bases separating them. In nucleotides, the CDR3 is TGTGCCAGTAGTCACACCCAGGCAGGAAACTATGGCTACACCTTC. Its translation is CASSHTQAGNYGYTF. The variable domain in full, completed from reference TRBV19 and TRBJ1-2, reads DGGITQSPKYLFRKEGQNVTLSCEQNLNHDAMYWYRQDPGQGLRLIYYSQIVNDFQKGDIAEGYSVSREKKESFPLTVTSAQKNPTAFYLCASSHTQAGNYGYTFGSGTRLTVV.

This clone was observed a few times. CDR3 nucleotide sequence: TGTGCCAGCAGGGGGCAAGTAGGGGGCTATGGCTACACCTTC. It specifies CASRGQVGGYGYTF. V and J are TRBV7-3 and TRBJ1-2, with D possibly being TRBD1 (6 bases). The CDR3 contains 14 residues. The V gene's germline CDR1 is SGHTA and CDR2 FQGTGA. V lost 6 bases, J lost 4 bases, and 15 bases lay in between.

The chain is built from TRBV11-2 and TRBJ2-7; D is perhaps TRBD1 or TRBD2 (5 bases each). There are 13 residues in the CDR3. The germline gives CDR1 SGHAT, CDR2 FQNNGV. Trimming took off 4 bases at V and 2 bases at J, with 9 bases between the two ends. CDR3 in amino acids: CASSSRDAYEQYF. The CDR3 DNA reads TGTGCCAGCAGCTCCCGGGACGCCTACGAGCAGTACTTC.

The count of this clone is one. The V call is TRBV5-6, the J call TRBJ2-5, with 14 bases lining up with TRBD2. Germline V gene sequence: CDR1 SGHDT, CDR2 YYEEEE. The CDR3 is 17 residues long. The V segment lost 4 bases and the J segment 2 bases; nucleotides outside the gene matches: 7. The CDR3 nucleotides are TGTGCCAGCAGCCCCGGACTAGCGGGGGGTTGGCAAGAGACCCAGTACTTC. As protein: CASSPGLAGGWQETQYF.

This rearrangement joins TRBV2 to TRBJ1-1; possibly TRBD1 for D (5 bases). The CDR3 contains 14 residues. Trimming left V 4 bases short and J 11 bases short, with 20 bases between. From germline, CDR1 is SNHLY and CDR2 FYNNEI. Here the CDR3 DNA reads TGTGCCAGCAGTGCTCAAGCGGGAACCAAGGGGGCTTTCTTT. Protein product: CASSAQAGTKGAFF.

J is TRBJ1-6 and V is TRBV5-1; 9 bases match TRBD1. CDR1 and CDR2 from the germline V gene are SGHRS and YFSETQ. The CDR3 totals 16 residues. The V gene end was trimmed by 0 bases and the J gene end by 9 bases; junction bases not matched to a gene: 7. The CDR3 loop reads CASSLADRGGSSPLHF. In nucleotides, the CDR3 is TGCGCCAGCAGCTTGGCGGACAGGGGCGGGAGTTCACCCCTCCACTTT.

This sequence joins TRBV9 and TRBJ2-3; the match to TRBD1 covers 10 bases. CDR1 and CDR2 (germline): SGDLS, YYNGEE. After removal of 3 bases from V and 8 bases from J, the junction contained 12 bases not matched to a gene. This CDR3 spans 16 amino acids. The chain's CDR3 is CASSAEGDRGTGTQYF. The CDR3 DNA follows: TGTGCCAGCAGCGCGGAGGGGGACAGGGGTACGGGTACGCAGTATTTT. The full variable domain, its missing parts supplied by reference TRBV9 and TRBJ2-3, is DSGVTQTPKHLITATGQRVTLRCSPRSGDLSVYWYQQSLDQGLQFLIQYYNGEERAKGNILERFSAQQFPDLHSELNLSSLELGDSALYFCASSAEGDRGTGTQYFGPGTRLTVL.

The rearrangement links TRBV9 to TRBJ2-7; TRBD2 agrees at 9 bases. J was trimmed by 3 bases and V by 4 bases; bases with no gene match: 2. Germline-derived CDR1 and CDR2 are SGDLS and YYNGEE. The CDR3 runs to 13 residues. In nucleotides, the CDR3 is TGTGCCAGCAGCCAGACTAGCGGCTACGAGCAGTACTTC. Amino acids: CASSQTSGYEQYF. Complete variable domain (other parts from reference TRBV9 and TRBJ2-7): DSGVTQTPKHLITATGQRVTLRCSPRSGDLSVYWYQQSLDQGLQFLIQYYNGEERAKGNILERFSAQQFPDLHSELNLSSLELGDSALYFCASSQTSGYEQYFGPGTRLTVT.

This chain connects TRBV2 to TRBJ2-1; unclear D gene. This CDR3 is built from 11 residues. Germline V lookup: CDR1 SNHLY, CDR2 FYNNEI. Trimming cost V 0 bases and J 10 bases, with 4 bases left between them. Written as DNA, the CDR3 is TGTGCCAGCAGTGAAGCTGGCGAGCAGTTCTTC. Translating it yields CASSEAGEQFF.

The V and J genes are TRBV18 and TRBJ1-2; TRBD1 aligns across 7 bases. With V trimmed by 3 bases and J by 8 bases, 3 bases remained unmatched. Germline-derived CDR1 and CDR2 are KGHSH and LQKENI. CDR3 length: 12 amino acids. CDR3 residues: CASSPQDRGYTF. In DNA form, the CDR3 reads TGTGCCAGCTCACCCCAGGACAGGGGCTACACCTTC.

The chain uses TRBV19 and TRBJ1-2; D uncertain. This CDR3 region has 13 residues. Germline V gives CDR1 LNHDA, CDR2 SQIVND (reference sequence). Between the trimmed V and J ends, which lost 4 bases and 8 bases, there was a span of 14 bases. CDR3 in amino acids: CASSNPSTGGYTF. CDR3 DNA: TGTGCCAGTAGTAACCCGAGCACCGGGGGCTACACCTTC.

The chain joins TRBV7-2 to TRBJ1-2; 9 bases are shared with TRBD1. J gave up 14 bases and V 4 bases, and 11 bases lay outside the gene matches. The length of the CDR3 is 13 residues. Germline V gene lookup returns CDR1 SGHTA and CDR2 FQGNSA. The CDR3 nucleotides are TGTGCCAGCAGCTCACCGTACGGACAGGGGAGAACCTTC. Translating gives CASSSPYGQGRTF.

The rearrangement links TRBV5-1 to TRBJ1-1; D may be TRBD1 (6 bases). The length of the CDR3 is 17 residues. V was pared by 2 bases and J by 4 bases, with 21 bases between. CDR1 SGHRS and CDR2 YFSETQ come from the germline V gene. The DNA of the CDR3 is TGCGCCAGCAGCTTACGCAGGGGCGGGAGAACAGGCACTGAAGCTTTCTTT. Residues: CASSLRRGGRTGTEAFF.

The gene calls are TRBV2 and TRBJ2-1; no reliable D call. The germline V and J ends were trimmed by 9 bases and 3 bases, with 9 bases remaining between them. This CDR3 has 12 amino acids. Germline V gives CDR1 SNHLY, CDR2 FYNNEI. The CDR3 region has the DNA TGTGCCAGTAGAGAAAACTACAATGAGCAGTTCTTC. Translation: CASRENYNEQFF. The whole variable domain, filled in from reference TRBV2 and TRBJ2-1, reads EPEVTQTPSHQVTQMGQEVILRCVPISNHLYFYWYRQILGQKVEFLVSFYNNEISEKSEIFDDQFSVERPDGSNFTLKIRSTKLEDSAMYFCASRENYNEQFFGPGTRLTVL.

This chain links TRBV19 with TRBJ1-6, with D tentatively TRBD1 (5 bases). The ends were cut back, 6 bases at V and 1 base at J, with 13 bases in the middle. The CDR3 covers 16 residues. The germline CDR1 and CDR2 sequences are LNHDA and SQIVND (reference sequence). The CDR3 region has the DNA TGTGCCAGTAGGGCAGGGTCAAGGTCCTATAATTCACCCCTCCACTTT. Amino acids: CASRAGSRSYNSPLHF.

There are a few counts of this clone. The rearrangement uses TRBV5-1 and TRBJ2-1; 7 nucleotides line up with TRBD2. The V gene end was trimmed by 0 bases and the J gene end by 8 bases; junction bases not matched to a gene: 8. The CDR3 runs 15 residues. CDR1 is SGHRS and CDR2 is YFSETQ in the germline V gene. The CDR3 loop is CASSLDGGRADEQFF. DNA of the CDR3: TGCGCCAGCAGCTTGGATGGGGGGAGGGCCGATGAGCAGTTCTTC.

This clone has just one count. The chain recombines TRBV19 with TRBJ2-2; no clear D. The CDR3 has 14 residues. The germline gives CDR1 LNHDA, CDR2 SQIVND (reference sequence). The germline V and J ends were trimmed by 6 bases and 5 bases, with 13 bases remaining between them. Here the CDR3 DNA reads TGTGCCAGTAGCCGAGTGGGAACAACCGGGGAGCTGTTTTTT. Translated: CASSRVGTTGELFF.

The chain couples TRBV5-6 to TRBJ1-5; TRBD1 agrees at 11 bases. Per germline, CDR1 SGHDT and CDR2 YYEEEE. The J segment lost 6 bases and the V segment lost 7 bases, leaving 9 bases of the junction unmatched. The CDR3 is 15 residues long. Written as DNA, the CDR3 is TGTGCCAGCGGCTATTCCGGGACAGGGGGTCAGCCCCAGCATTTT. Translation: CASGYSGTGGQPQHF.